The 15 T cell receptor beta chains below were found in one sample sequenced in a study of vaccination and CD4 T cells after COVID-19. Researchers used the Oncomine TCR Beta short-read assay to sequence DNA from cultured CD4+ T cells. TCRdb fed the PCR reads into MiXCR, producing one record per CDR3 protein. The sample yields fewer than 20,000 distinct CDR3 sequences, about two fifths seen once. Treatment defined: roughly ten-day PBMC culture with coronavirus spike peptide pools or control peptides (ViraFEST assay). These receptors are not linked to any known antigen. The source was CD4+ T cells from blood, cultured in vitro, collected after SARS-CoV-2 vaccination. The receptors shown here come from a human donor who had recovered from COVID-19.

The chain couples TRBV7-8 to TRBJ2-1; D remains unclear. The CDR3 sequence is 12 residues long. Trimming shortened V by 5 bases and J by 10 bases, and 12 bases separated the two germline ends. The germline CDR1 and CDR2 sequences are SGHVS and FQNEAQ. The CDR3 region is CASSKSRNEQFF. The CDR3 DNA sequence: TGTGCCAGCAGCAAGTCTAGGAACGAGCAGTTCTTC.

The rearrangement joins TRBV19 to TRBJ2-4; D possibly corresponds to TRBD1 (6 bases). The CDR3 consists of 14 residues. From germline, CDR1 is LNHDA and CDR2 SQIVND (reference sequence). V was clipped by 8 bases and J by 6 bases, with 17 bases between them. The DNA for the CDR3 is TGTGCCAGTGGGGGCGTAAGCGTTGGAAACATTCAGTACTTC. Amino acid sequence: CASGGVSVGNIQYF.

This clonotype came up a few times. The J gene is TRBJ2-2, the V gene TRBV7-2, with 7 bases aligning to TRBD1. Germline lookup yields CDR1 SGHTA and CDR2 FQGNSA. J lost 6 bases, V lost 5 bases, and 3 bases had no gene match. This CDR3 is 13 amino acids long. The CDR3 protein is CASSVGTAGELFF. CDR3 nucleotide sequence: TGTGCCAGCAGCGTAGGGACAGCCGGGGAGCTGTTTTTT.

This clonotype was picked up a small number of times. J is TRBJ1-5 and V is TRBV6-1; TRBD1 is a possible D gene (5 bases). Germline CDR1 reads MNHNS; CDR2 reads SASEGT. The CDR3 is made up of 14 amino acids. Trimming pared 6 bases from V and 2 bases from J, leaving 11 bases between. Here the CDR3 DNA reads TGTGCCAGCAGCATGGTACAGGGCAATCAGCCCCAGCATTTT. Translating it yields CASSMVQGNQPQHF.

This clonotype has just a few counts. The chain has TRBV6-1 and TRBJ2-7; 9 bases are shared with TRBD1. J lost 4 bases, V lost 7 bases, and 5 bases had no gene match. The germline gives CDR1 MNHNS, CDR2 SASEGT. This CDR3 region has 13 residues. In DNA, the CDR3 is TGTGCCAGCAAGGCGGGACAGGGTTACGAGCAGTACTTC. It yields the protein CASKAGQGYEQYF.

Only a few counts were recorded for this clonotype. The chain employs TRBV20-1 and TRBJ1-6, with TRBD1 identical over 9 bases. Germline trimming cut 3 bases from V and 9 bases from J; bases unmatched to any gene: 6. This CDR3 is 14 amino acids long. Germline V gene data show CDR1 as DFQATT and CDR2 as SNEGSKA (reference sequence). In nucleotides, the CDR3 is TGCAGTGCTAGGGGACAGGGAACCCCTTCACCCCTCCACTTT. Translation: CSARGQGTPSPLHF.

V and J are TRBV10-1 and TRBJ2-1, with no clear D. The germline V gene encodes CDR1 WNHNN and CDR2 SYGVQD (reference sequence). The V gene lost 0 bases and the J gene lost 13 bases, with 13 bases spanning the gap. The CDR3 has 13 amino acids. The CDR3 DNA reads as TGCGCCAGCAGTGAGTCGAGGTCTAGTTACCAGTTCTTC. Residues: CASSESRSSYQFF.

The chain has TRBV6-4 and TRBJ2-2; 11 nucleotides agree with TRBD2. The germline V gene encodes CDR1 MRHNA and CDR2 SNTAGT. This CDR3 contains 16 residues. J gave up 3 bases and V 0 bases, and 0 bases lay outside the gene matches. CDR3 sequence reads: CASSDSTSGDTGELFF. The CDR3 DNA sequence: TGTGCCAGCAGTGACTCGACTAGCGGGGACACCGGGGAGCTGTTTTTT.

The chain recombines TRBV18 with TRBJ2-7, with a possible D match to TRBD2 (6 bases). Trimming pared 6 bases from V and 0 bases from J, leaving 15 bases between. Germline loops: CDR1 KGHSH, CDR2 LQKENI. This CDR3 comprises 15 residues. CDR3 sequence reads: CASSPGTYSSYEQYF. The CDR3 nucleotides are TGTGCCAGCTCCCCCGGGACTTATAGCTCCTACGAGCAGTACTTC. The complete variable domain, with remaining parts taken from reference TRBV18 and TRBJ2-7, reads NAGVMQNPRHLVRRRGQEARLRCSPMKGHSHVYWYRQLPEEGLKFMVYLQKENIIDESGMPKERFSAEFPKEGPSILRIQQVVRGDSAAYFCASSPGTYSSYEQYFGPGTRLTVT.

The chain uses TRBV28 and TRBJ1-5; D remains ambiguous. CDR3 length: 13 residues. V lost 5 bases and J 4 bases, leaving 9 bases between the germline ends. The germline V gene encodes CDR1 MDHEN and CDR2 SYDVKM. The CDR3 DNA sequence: TGTGCCAGCAGTGCCCGCTTAAATCAGCCCCAGCATTTT. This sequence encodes CASSARLNQPQHF.

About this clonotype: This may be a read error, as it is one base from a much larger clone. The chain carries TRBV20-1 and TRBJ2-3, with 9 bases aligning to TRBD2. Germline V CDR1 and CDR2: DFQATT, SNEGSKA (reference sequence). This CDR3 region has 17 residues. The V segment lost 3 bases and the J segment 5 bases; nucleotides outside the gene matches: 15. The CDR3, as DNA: TGCAGTGCTAGTTGGCCTAGCGGGACTCTGGAGGTAGATACGCAGTATTTT. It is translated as CSASWPSGTLEVDTQYF.

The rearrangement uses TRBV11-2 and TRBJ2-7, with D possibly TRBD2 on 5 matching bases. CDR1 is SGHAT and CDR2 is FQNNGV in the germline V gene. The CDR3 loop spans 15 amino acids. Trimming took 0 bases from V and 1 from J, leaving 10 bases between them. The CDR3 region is CASSLDRGNSYEQYF. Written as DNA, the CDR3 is TGTGCCAGCAGCTTAGACCGGGGAAATTCCTACGAGCAGTACTTC.

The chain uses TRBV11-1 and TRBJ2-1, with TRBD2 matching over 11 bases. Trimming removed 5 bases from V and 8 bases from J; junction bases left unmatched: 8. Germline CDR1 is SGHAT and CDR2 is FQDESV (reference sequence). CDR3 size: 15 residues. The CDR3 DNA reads TGTGCCAGCAGCACTACTAGCGGGAGTTATGATGAGCAGTTCTTC. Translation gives CASSTTSGSYDEQFF.

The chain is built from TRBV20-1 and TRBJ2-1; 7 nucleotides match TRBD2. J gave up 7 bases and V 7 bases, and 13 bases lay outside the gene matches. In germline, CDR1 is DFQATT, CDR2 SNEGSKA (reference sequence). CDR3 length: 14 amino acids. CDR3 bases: TGCAGTGTGTGCTGTGGCGGGAGTGGGAATGAGCAGTTCTTC. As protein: CSVCCGGSGNEQFF.

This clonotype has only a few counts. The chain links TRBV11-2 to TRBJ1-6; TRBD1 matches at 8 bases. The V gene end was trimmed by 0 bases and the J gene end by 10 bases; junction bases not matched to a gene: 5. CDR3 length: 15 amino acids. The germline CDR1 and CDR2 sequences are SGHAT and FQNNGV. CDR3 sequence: CASSLDQGAGSPLHF. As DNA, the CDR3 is TGTGCCAGCAGCTTAGATCAGGGGGCAGGGTCACCCCTCCACTTT.